Listed here are 4 T cell receptor beta chains from one sample, sequenced in a study of blood T cell repertoires in COVID-19. Only in-frame clones appear in the TCRdb table, and some are missing; sequencing was by immunoSEQ multiplex PCR. The table has fewer than 250,000 clones, about 86% seen once. The sequenced sample consisted of PBMCs or T cells enriched from blood (not recorded which). These receptors were obtained from a woman between 40 and 55 years old with acute COVID-19.

CDR3 DNA sequence: TGTGCCTGGAGTGTACGCGGAGATACGCAGTATTTT. Translation: CAWSVRGDTQYF. The V gene is TRBV30, the J gene TRBJ2-3; no definite D call. With 0 bases removed from V and 5 bases from J, the gap between germline ends came to 6 bases. Germline CDR1 GTSNPN, CDR2 SVGIG (reference sequence). The CDR3 is 12 residues long.

The rearrangement links TRBV19 to TRBJ2-2; D may be TRBD1 (6 bases). Germline loops: CDR1 LNHDA, CDR2 SQIVND (reference sequence). This CDR3 region has 14 residues. The germline V and J ends were trimmed by 5 bases and 5 bases, with 12 bases remaining between them. CDR3 sequence: CASSYRVRTGELFF. The CDR3 nucleotides read TGTGCCAGTAGTTACAGGGTTCGAACCGGGGAGCTGTTTTTT.

The V and J genes are TRBV24-1 and TRBJ2-2, with D possibly matching TRBD1 (5 bases). CDR1 KGHDR and CDR2 SFDVKD come from the germline V gene. Trimming shortened V by 3 bases and J by 3 bases, and 13 bases separated the two germline ends. This CDR3 has 16 amino acids. This CDR3 reads CATSDPGRAYTGELFF. Here the CDR3 DNA reads TGTGCCACCAGTGATCCGGGCAGGGCCTACACCGGGGAGCTGTTTTTT.

DNA of the CDR3: TGTGCCAGCAGTCATTGGGACAGGGGCCCCTACAATGAGCAGTTCTTC. Its protein is CASSHWDRGPYNEQFF. V usage is TRBV6-2 or TRBV6-3 and J usage is TRBJ2-1; 10 nucleotides line up with TRBD1. CDR1 and CDR2 (germline): MNHEY, SVGEGT. J lost 2 bases, V lost 5 bases, and 6 bases had no gene match. The CDR3 sequence is 16 residues long.